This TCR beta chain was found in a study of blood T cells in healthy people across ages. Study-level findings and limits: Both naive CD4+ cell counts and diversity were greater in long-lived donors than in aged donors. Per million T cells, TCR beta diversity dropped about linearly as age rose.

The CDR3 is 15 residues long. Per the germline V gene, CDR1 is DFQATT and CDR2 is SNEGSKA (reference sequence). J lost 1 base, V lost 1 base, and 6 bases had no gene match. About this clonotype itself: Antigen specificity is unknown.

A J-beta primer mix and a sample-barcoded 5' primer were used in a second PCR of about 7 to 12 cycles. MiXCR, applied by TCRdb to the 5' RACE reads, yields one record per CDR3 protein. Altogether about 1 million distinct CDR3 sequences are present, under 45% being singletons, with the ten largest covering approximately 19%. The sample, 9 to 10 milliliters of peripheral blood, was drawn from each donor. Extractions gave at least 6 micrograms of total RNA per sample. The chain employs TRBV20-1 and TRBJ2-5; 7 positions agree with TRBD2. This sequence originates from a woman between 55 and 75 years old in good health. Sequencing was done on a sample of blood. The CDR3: CSARVAGAIQETQYF. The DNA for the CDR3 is TGCAGTGCTAGAGTGGCGGGAGCCATCCAAGAGACCCAGTACTTC.